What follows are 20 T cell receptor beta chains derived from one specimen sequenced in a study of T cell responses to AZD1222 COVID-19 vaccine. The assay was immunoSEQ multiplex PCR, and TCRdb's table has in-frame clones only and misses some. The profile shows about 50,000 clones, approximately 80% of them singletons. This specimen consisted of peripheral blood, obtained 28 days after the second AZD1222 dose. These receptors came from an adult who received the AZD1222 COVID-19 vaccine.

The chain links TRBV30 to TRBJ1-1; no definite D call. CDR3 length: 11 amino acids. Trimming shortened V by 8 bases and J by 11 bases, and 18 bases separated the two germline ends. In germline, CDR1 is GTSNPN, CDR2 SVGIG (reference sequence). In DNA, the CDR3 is TGTGCCGGGGTGGGAACGGAAAAGGCTTTCTTT. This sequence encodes CAGVGTEKAFF.

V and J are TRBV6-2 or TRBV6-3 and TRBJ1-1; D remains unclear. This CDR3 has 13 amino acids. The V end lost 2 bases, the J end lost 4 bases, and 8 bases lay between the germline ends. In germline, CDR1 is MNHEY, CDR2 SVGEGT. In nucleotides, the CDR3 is TGTGCCAGCAGTTACCCGAAGGGCACTGAAGCTTTCTTT. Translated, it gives CASSYPKGTEAFF.

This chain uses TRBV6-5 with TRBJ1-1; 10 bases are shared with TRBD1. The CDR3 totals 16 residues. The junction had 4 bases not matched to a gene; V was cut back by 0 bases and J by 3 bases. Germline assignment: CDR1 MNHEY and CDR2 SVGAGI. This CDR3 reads CASSYSGTGAHTEAFF. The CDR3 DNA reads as TGTGCCAGCAGTTACTCGGGGACAGGGGCGCACACTGAAGCTTTCTTT.

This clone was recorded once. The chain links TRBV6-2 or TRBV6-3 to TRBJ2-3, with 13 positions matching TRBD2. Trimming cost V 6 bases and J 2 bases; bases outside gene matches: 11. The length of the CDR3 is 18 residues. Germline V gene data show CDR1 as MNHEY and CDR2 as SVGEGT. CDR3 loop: CASSDPGLAGLSTDTQYF. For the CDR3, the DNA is TGTGCCAGCAGCGACCCGGGACTAGCGGGGCTATCCACAGATACGCAGTATTTT.

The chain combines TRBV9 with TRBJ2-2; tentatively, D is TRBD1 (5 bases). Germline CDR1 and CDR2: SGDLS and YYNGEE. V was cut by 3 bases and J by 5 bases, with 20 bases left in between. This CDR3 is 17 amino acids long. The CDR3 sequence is CASSAGTGFVGTGELFF. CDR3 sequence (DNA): TGTGCCAGCAGCGCTGGAACAGGTTTTGTTGGGACCGGGGAGCTGTTTTTT.

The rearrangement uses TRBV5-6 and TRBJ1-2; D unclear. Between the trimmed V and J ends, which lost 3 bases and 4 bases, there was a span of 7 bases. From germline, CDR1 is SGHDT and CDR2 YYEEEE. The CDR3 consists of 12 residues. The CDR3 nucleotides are TGTGCCAGCAGCTCGCAATTCTATGGCTACACCTTC. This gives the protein CASSSQFYGYTF. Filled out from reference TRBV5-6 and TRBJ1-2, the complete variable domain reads DAGVTQSPTHLIKTRGQQVTLRCSPKSGHDTVSWYQQALGQGPQFIFQYYEEEERQRGNFPDRFSGHQFPNYSSELNVNALLLGDSALYLCASSSQFYGYTFGSGTRLTVV.

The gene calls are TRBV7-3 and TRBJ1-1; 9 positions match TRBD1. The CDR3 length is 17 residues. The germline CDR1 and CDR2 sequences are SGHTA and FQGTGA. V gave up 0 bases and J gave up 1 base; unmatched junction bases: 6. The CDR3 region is CASSLTGQGRGNTEAFF. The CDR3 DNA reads TGTGCCAGCAGCTTAACCGGACAGGGGCGCGGGAACACTGAAGCTTTCTTT.

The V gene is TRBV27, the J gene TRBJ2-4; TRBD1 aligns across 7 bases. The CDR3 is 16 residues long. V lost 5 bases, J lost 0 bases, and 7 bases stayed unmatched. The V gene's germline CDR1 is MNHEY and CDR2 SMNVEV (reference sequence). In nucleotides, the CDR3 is TGTGCCAGCAGTGATAAAACAGGGGTAGCCAAAAACATTCAGTACTTC. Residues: CASSDKTGVAKNIQYF.

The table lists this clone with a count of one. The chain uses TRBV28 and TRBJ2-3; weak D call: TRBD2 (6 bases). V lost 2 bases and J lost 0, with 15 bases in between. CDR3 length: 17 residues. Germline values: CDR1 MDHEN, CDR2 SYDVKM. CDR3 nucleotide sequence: TGTGCCAGCAGTTTAACCTCCCGGGGGTCTAGCACAGATACGCAGTATTTT. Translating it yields CASSLTSRGSSTDTQYF.

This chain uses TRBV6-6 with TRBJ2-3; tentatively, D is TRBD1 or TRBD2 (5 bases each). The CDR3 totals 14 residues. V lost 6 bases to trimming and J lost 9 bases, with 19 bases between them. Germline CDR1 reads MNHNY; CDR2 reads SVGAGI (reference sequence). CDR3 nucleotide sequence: TGTGCCAGCAGCCCCACAGCGGCCGCAGGGACGCAGTATTTT. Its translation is CASSPTAAAGTQYF.

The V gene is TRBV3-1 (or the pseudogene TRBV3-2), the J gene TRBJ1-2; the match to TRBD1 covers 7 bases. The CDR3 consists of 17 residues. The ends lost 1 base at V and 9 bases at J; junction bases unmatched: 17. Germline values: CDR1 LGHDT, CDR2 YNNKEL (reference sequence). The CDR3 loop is CASSQGYQTGDRLRYTF. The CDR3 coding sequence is TGTGCCAGCAGCCAAGGGTACCAAACAGGGGATCGTCTTCGCTACACCTTC.

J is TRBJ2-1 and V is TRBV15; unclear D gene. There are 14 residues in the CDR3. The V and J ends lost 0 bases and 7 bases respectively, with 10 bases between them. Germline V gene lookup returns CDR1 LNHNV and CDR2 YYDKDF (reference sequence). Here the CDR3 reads CATSREGSWNEQFF. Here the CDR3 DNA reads TGTGCCACCAGCAGAGAAGGGTCTTGGAATGAGCAGTTCTTC.

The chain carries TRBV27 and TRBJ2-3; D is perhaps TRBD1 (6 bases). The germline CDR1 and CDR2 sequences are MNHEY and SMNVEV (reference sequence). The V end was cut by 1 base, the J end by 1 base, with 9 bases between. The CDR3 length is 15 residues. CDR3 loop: CASSLFGGRTDTQYF. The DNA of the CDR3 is TGTGCCAGCAGTTTATTTGGGGGCCGCACAGATACGCAGTATTTT.

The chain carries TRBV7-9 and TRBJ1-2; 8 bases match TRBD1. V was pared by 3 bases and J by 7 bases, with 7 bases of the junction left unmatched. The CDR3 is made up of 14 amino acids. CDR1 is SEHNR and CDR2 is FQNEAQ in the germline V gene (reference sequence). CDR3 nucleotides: TGTGCCAGCAGCTTTCATGGGACAGGCCTTGGCTACACCTTC. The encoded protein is CASSFHGTGLGYTF.

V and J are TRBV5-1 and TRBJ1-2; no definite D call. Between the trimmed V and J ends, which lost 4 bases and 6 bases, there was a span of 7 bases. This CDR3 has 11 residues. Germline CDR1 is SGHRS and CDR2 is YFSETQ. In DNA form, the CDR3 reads TGCGCCAGCAGCAATGTACATGGCTACACCTTC. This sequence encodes CASSNVHGYTF.

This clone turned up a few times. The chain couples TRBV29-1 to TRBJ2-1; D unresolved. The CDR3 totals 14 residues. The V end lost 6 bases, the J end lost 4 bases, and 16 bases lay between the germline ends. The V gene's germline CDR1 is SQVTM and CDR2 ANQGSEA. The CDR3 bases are TGCAGCGTCAAGTCTGATCCCTCATACAATGAGCAGTTCTTC. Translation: CSVKSDPSYNEQFF.

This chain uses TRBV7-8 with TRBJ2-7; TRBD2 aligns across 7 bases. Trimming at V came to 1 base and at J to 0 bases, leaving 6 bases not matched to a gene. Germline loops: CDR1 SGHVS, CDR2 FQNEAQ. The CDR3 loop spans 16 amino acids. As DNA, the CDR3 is TGTGCCAGCAGCTTAGGGCCTCAGCGGGGCTCCTACGAGCAGTACTTC. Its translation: CASSLGPQRGSYEQYF.

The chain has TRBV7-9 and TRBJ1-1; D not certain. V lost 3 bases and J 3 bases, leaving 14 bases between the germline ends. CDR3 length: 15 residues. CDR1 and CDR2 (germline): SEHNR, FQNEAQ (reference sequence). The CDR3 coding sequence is TGTGCCAGCAGCTTCTCCCTCATAAAGGACACTGAAGCTTTCTTT. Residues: CASSFSLIKDTEAFF.

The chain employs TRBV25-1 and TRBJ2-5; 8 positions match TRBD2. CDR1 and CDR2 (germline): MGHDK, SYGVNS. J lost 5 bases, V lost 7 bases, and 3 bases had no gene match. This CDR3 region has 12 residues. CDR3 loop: CASTGTRETQYF. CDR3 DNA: TGTGCCAGCACCGGGACTAGGGAGACCCAGTACTTC.

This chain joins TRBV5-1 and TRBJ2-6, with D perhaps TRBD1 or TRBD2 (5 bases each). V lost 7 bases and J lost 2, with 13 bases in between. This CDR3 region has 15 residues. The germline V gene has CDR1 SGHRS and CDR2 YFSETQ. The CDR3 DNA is TGCGCCAGCCTACCTGGGACGGCTGGGGCCAACGTCCTGACTTTC. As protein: CASLPGTAGANVLTF.